Detailed here is one T cell receptor beta chain. Its target is unknown. This CDR3 has 15 residues. CDR1 is SGHTA and CDR2 is FQGNSA in the germline V gene. V lost 3 bases and J 2 bases, leaving 13 bases between the germline ends. Sequencing targeted expressed TCRB transcripts, as all isolated RNA had been reverse transcribed. Assay used: immunoSEQ multiplex PCR; TCRdb lists only in-frame clones, some missing. The data show a few hundred thousand clones, roughly a fifth seen once. Stem cell-like memory, regulatory, central memory and naive CD4+ cells were sorted via CD45RO/CCR7/CD25/CD127/CD95/CD27. The sample originates from a study of beta chain features in type 1 diabetes. Overall study results and limits: People with Type 1 diabetes carried modestly yet significantly shorter TCRB CDR3s in all four CD4+ subsets. PCR might favor shorter templates, equally in patients and controls.

The genes are TRBV7-2 and TRBJ1-1; D is ambiguous. The specimen was naive CD4+ T cells from blood. The sequence was obtained from a woman aged 18-30 years in good health. The CDR3 DNA reads as TGTGCCAGCAGCTTGGGAGGGAGGACCAACACTGAAGCTTTCTTT. Amino acid sequence: CASSLGGRTNTEAFF.